This is a list of T cell receptor beta chains from one sample in a study of blood T cell repertoires in COVID-19. Clones were read by immunoSEQ multiplex PCR, and TCRdb kept only the in-frame ones, dropping some. This sample has 200,000 or so clones, with roughly 84% found just once. The sequenced sample was peripheral blood. The receptors stem from a man aged 40-55 years who had recovered from COVID-19. CDR3s include the opening cysteine and the closing phenylalanine or tryptophan. The D gene is left open where the match is weak. Where a row states a size, it is once, few, many or the class of an expanded clone; other rows omit it.

DNA: TGTGCCTGGAGTGTACAAGGGGCGAAACTTAATTCACCCCTCCACTTT
CDR3: CAWSVQGAKLNSPLHF
length: 16
V: TRBV30
D: NA
J: TRBJ1-6
size: few

DNA: TGTGCCAGCAGCCGAGGACAGGGAAGTTCACCCCTCCACTTT
CDR3: CASSRGQGSSPLHF
length: 14
V: TRBV21-1
D: NA
J: TRBJ1-6
size: NA

DNA: TGTGCCTGGAGCGTCATGACAGGGGATGGCTACACCTTC
CDR3: CAWSVMTGDGYTF
length: 13
V: TRBV30
D: TRBD1
J: TRBJ1-2
size: NA

DNA: TGTGCCTGGAGTGTATCCGGCAGGGGGCGAGAGACCCAGTACTTC
CDR3: CAWSVSGRGRETQYF
length: 15
V: TRBV30
D: TRBD1
J: TRBJ2-5
size: NA

DNA: TGTGCCAGCAGCCAAGGACAGAACCCTTCCTACGAGCAGTACTTC
CDR3: CASSQGQNPSYEQYF
length: 15
V: TRBV9
D: NA
J: TRBJ2-7
size: NA

DNA: TGTGCCAGTAGTACCCTACAGGTCTATGGCTACACCTTC
CDR3: CASSTLQVYGYTF
length: 13
V: TRBV19
D: NA
J: TRBJ1-2
size: NA

DNA: TGCGCCAGCAGCCAAGAGGGTCCTAGCGGGAGTGTTGGGGCCCAGTACTTC
CDR3: CASSQEGPSGSVGAQYF
length: 17
V: TRBV4-3
D: TRBD2
J: TRBJ2-5
size: NA

DNA: TGTGCCAGTAGTCCGGGACAGGGGGCTGTAGCTTTCTTT
CDR3: CASSPGQGAVAFF
length: 13
V: TRBV19
D: TRBD1
J: TRBJ1-1
size: NA

DNA: TGCGCCAGCAGTGAGTTACTAGCGGGAGGTTCTGAGCAGTTCTTC
CDR3: CASSELLAGGSEQFF
length: 15
V: TRBV10-1
D: TRBD2
J: TRBJ2-1
size: NA

DNA: TGTGCCAGCAGCTTAGCGCAGCGGGACTCCTACGAGCAGTACTTC
CDR3: CASSLAQRDSYEQYF
length: 15
V: TRBV11-2
D: TRBD2
J: TRBJ2-7
size: NA

DNA: TGTGCCAGCTCAAGAACTAGCGGTGCGACCTACGAGCAGTACTTC
CDR3: CASSRTSGATYEQYF
length: 15
V: TRBV18
D: TRBD2
J: TRBJ2-7
size: NA

DNA: TGTGCCAGCAGCCCCGTAATCGGGGGTTCCCACGAGCAGTACTTC
CDR3: CASSPVIGGSHEQYF
length: 15
V: TRBV11-2
D: NA
J: TRBJ2-7
size: NA

DNA: TGCGCCAGCAGTATTACAGGGGCCCCTGAGGCTGAAGCTTTCTTT
CDR3: CASSITGAPEAEAFF
length: 15
V: TRBV10-2
D: TRBD1
J: TRBJ1-1
size: NA

DNA: TGCGCCAGCAGCATGGGACAGGGGAGCACAGATACGCAGTATTTT
CDR3: CASSMGQGSTDTQYF
length: 15
V: TRBV5-1
D: TRBD1
J: TRBJ2-3
size: few

DNA: TGTGCCAGCAGCCAGACTAGCGGGCTAGATACGCAGTATTTT
CDR3: CASSQTSGLDTQYF
length: 14
V: TRBV7-2
D: TRBD2
J: TRBJ2-3
size: NA

DNA: TGTGCCAGCAGCACCAGACTAGCGGGGGGCCGTCATACCCAGTACTTC
CDR3: CASSTRLAGGRHTQYF
length: 16
V: TRBV7-8
D: TRBD2
J: TRBJ2-5
size: NA

DNA: TGTGCCAGCAGCTTGGGACTAGCGGGAGAAACCGGGGAGCTGTTTTTT
CDR3: CASSLGLAGETGELFF
length: 16
V: TRBV5-4
D: TRBD2
J: TRBJ2-2
size: NA

DNA: TGTGCCAGCAGGGGGACAGGGGTCGGAAACACCATATATTTT
CDR3: CASRGTGVGNTIYF
length: 14
V: TRBV2
D: TRBD1
J: TRBJ1-3
size: NA

DNA: TGTGCCAGCAGACGAAGCGGGGGGCGCACAGATACGCAGTATTTT
CDR3: CASRRSGGRTDTQYF
length: 15
V: TRBV7-9
D: TRBD2
J: TRBJ2-3
size: NA

DNA: TGTGCTAGTGCCCTCCCCCCTGTCCCAGATACGCAGTATTTT
CDR3: CASALPPVPDTQYF
length: 14
V: TRBV12-5
D: NA
J: TRBJ2-3
size: NA